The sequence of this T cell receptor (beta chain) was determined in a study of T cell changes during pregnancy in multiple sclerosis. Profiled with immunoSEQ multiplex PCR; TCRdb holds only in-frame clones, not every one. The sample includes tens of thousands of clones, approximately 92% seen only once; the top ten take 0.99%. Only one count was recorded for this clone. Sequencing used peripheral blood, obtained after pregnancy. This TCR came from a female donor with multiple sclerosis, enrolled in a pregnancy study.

This CDR3 is CASSLGELRMIKYEQYF. In DNA form, the CDR3 reads TGTGCCAGCAGCTTGGGGGAGCTCAGAATGATTAAATACGAGCAGTACTTC. The chain combines TRBV5-6 with TRBJ2-7; a weak D match, TRBD2 (5 bases). CDR1 and CDR2 from the germline V gene are SGHDT and YYEEEE. Trimming took off 0 bases at V and 4 bases at J, with 20 bases between the two ends. The CDR3 is made up of 17 amino acids.